These 25 T cell receptor beta chains share one sample of origin, sequenced in a study of identical twins. One entry per CDR3 protein, called by TCRdb with MiXCR from the 5' RACE reads. The table has hundreds of thousands of distinct CDR3 sequences, around a sixth seen once; the top ten hold about 12%. These data were likewise used in another study, on T cells expressing NK-cell markers.

The sequencing input was PBMCs. The origin of the receptors is a woman aged 18-29 years in good health.

The rearrangement joins TRBV7-2 to TRBJ2-7, with D possibly being TRBD2 (6 bases). CDR3 length: 13 amino acids. V was trimmed by 2 bases and J by 4 bases, leaving 9 bases between them. The germline V gene has CDR1 SGHTA and CDR2 FQGNSA. CDR3 coding DNA: TGTGCCAGCAGCTTATGGGGAGGATACGAGCAGTACTTC. Protein product: CASSLWGGYEQYF. Supplemented by reference TRBV7-2 and TRBJ2-7, the full variable domain reads GAGVSQSPSNKVTEKGKDVELRCDPISGHTALYWYRQSLGQGLEFLIYFQGNSAPDKSGLPSDRFSAERTGGSVSTLTIQRTQQEDSAVYLCASSLWGGYEQYFGPGTRLTVT.

The rearrangement joins TRBV10-3 to TRBJ2-7; D is possibly TRBD2 (5 bases). Trimming cost V 10 bases and J 3 bases, with 16 bases left between them. CDR1 ENHRY and CDR2 SYGVKD come from the germline V gene. The CDR3 has 13 residues. The CDR3 region has the DNA TGTGCCACCAGCGGAAGGAGCGGCTACGAGCAGTACTTC. Its translation is CATSGRSGYEQYF.

This clonotype has more than one count but fewer than ten. The CDR3 bases are TGCGCCAGCAGCTTGCCAAGGGGGGCGTTTTCCGACGAGCAGTACTTC. Translation: CASSLPRGAFSDEQYF. V is TRBV5-1 and J is TRBJ2-7; D assignment may be TRBD1 or TRBD2 (6 bases each). The CDR3 runs to 16 residues. The V end lost 1 base, the J end lost 5 bases, and 19 bases lay between the germline ends. Per the germline V gene, CDR1 is SGHRS and CDR2 is YFSETQ.

This clonotype has more than one count but fewer than ten. V usage is TRBV6-2 or TRBV6-3 and J usage is TRBJ1-1; TRBD1 is a possible D gene (6 bases). The CDR3 contains 14 residues. CDR1 MNHEY and CDR2 SVGEGT come from the germline V gene. Trimming took off 6 bases at V and 2 bases at J, with 13 bases between the two ends. The CDR3 DNA sequence: TGTGCCAGCAGGCAAAAAGGGGGTAACACTGAAGCTTTCTTT. It specifies CASRQKGGNTEAFF.

This chain uses TRBV12-3 or TRBV12-4 with TRBJ2-1; 12 bases are shared with TRBD2. Unmatched junction bases numbered 17, after V lost 5 bases and J lost 9 bases. CDR3 length: 18 amino acids. CDR3 residues: CASSRTSGTVYWTPEQFF. CDR3 DNA: TGTGCCAGCAGTCGGACTAGCGGGACAGTGTACTGGACACCTGAGCAGTTCTTC.

This clonotype was seen ten or more times. The chain uses TRBV5-1 and TRBJ1-2; D is unclear. The CDR3 is 11 amino acids. The germline V gene has CDR1 SGHRS and CDR2 YFSETQ. V was pared by 4 bases and J by 5 bases, with 6 bases between. The CDR3 region has the DNA TGCGCCAGCAGCCACGAATATGGCTACACCTTC. Amino acids: CASSHEYGYTF.

This clonotype has at least ten counts. CDR3 DNA sequence: TGTGCCAGCAGTTTCTGGGGTGAGCAGTTCTTC. This sequence encodes CASSFWGEQFF. The rearrangement links TRBV12-3 or TRBV12-4 to TRBJ2-1; D gene unclear. Trimming removed 3 bases at V and 9 bases at J, with 6 bases between. There are 11 residues in the CDR3.

The chain has TRBV6-2 or TRBV6-3 and TRBJ2-3; TRBD2 is a possible D gene (6 bases). Between the trimmed V and J ends, which lost 7 bases and 10 bases, there was a span of 21 bases. The CDR3 runs 14 residues. Looked up from germline, CDR1 is MNHEY and CDR2 is SVGEGT. The CDR3 DNA is TGTGCCAGCATCCCCTGGACCCCCGGCGGGGCGCAGTATTTT. Amino acid sequence: CASIPWTPGGAQYF.

The chain carries TRBV5-6 and TRBJ2-5; D perhaps matches TRBD2 (6 bases). Trimming took 0 bases from V and 6 from J, leaving 9 bases between them. Germline V gene data show CDR1 as SGHDT and CDR2 as YYEEEE. CDR3 size: 13 residues. The CDR3 DNA reads TGTGCCAGCAGCTTGGGAGGGAGGCAGACCCAGTACTTC. Encoded protein: CASSLGGRQTQYF.

This clonotype was counted between two and nine times. Here the CDR3 reads CASRAGTSGYNEQFF. DNA of the CDR3: TGTGCCAGCAGGGCCGGGACTAGCGGTTACAATGAGCAGTTCTTC. The chain combines TRBV28 with TRBJ2-1; 11 bases are a match to TRBD2. The CDR3 covers 15 residues. Looked up from germline, CDR1 is MDHEN and CDR2 is SYDVKM. After removal of 6 bases from V and 4 bases from J, the junction contained 5 bases not matched to a gene.

The rearrangement links TRBV7-2 to TRBJ2-4; a weak D match, TRBD2 (6 bases). Deletions cut 5 bases from V and 2 bases from J, with 16 bases between. Germline loops: CDR1 SGHTA, CDR2 FQGNSA. This CDR3 has 16 amino acids. The CDR3 DNA sequence: TGTGCCAGCAGCCCACCGCGGTGGGACTCCAAAAACATTCAGTACTTC. This gives the protein CASSPPRWDSKNIQYF.

V gene TRBV11-2 combines with J gene TRBJ2-5, with D uncertain. Trimming pared 5 bases from V and 2 bases from J, leaving 9 bases between. The CDR3 is 13 amino acids. Germline V gene data show CDR1 as SGHAT and CDR2 as FQNNGV. CDR3 sequence (DNA): TGTGCCAGCAGCCCGAAGGCGCAAGAGACCCAGTACTTC. Amino acids: CASSPKAQETQYF.

This chain links TRBV6-1 with TRBJ1-1; perhaps TRBD1 as D (6 bases). CDR3 size: 13 residues. Germline values: CDR1 MNHNS, CDR2 SASEGT. The V gene lost 4 bases and the J gene lost 5 bases, with 11 bases spanning the gap. The CDR3 nucleotides read TGTGCCAGCAGTGTCGGGACATCGACTGAAGCTTTCTTT. Amino acids: CASSVGTSTEAFF.

The chain combines TRBV20-1 with TRBJ2-3, with a weak D call TRBD2 (5 bases). The CDR3 runs 13 residues. Germline V CDR1 and CDR2: DFQATT, SNEGSKA (reference sequence). V dropped 4 bases and J dropped 2 bases, with 10 bases sitting between them. CDR3 loop: CSANSRDTDTQYF. The DNA of the CDR3 is TGCAGTGCTAATTCCCGGGACACAGATACGCAGTATTTT.

The chain uses TRBV6-5 and TRBJ2-5; D gene unclear. Germline V lookup: CDR1 MNHEY, CDR2 SVGAGI. The CDR3 is 15 amino acids. V was cut by 0 bases and J by 0 bases, with 8 bases left in between. Here the CDR3 reads CASSYSIDYQETQYF. The CDR3 coding sequence is TGTGCCAGCAGTTACTCGATAGACTACCAAGAGACCCAGTACTTC.

This clonotype was picked up a small number of times. This chain uses TRBV29-1 with TRBJ2-2; no definite D call. Between the trimmed V and J ends, which lost 7 bases and 5 bases, there was a span of 11 bases. This CDR3 has 12 residues. The V gene's germline CDR1 is SQVTM and CDR2 ANQGSEA. CDR3 in amino acids: CSGTKETGELFF. CDR3 coding DNA: TGCAGCGGAACCAAGGAGACCGGGGAGCTGTTTTTT.

This clonotype was observed a handful of times. This chain joins TRBV7-2 and TRBJ2-6, with no clear D. The CDR3 is made up of 16 amino acids. The V end was cut by 2 bases, the J end by 1 base, with 9 bases between. The germline V gene has CDR1 SGHTA and CDR2 FQGNSA. The DNA for the CDR3 is TGTGCCAGCAGCTTATTCCTCCGTTCTGGGGCCAACGTCCTGACTTTC. Its translation is CASSLFLRSGANVLTF.

This clonotype has just a few counts. The chain carries TRBV4-2 and TRBJ2-7, with D possibly being TRBD1 or TRBD2 (6 bases each). This CDR3 is 18 amino acids long. V lost 1 base, J lost 0 bases, and 19 bases lay in between. CDR1 and CDR2 (germline): LGHNA, YNFKEQ. The CDR3 spells CASSQAGAGWGDSYEQYF. CDR3 coding DNA: TGTGCCAGCAGCCAAGCAGGGGCGGGGTGGGGAGACTCCTACGAGCAGTACTTC.

This clonotype was picked up many times. V usage is TRBV12-3 or TRBV12-4 and J usage is TRBJ2-5, with TRBD2 as a possible D gene (6 bases). V was clipped by 8 bases and J by 2 bases, with 18 bases between them. This CDR3 contains 15 residues. The CDR3 nucleotides are TGTGCCAGCTCCCGCCCAGTGGCGGGGCAAGAGACCCAGTACTTC. Its translation is CASSRPVAGQETQYF.

The chain combines TRBV29-1 with TRBJ2-3; no reliable D call. Germline V CDR1 and CDR2: SQVTM, ANQGSEA. The CDR3 consists of 12 residues. The V end was cut by 3 bases, the J end by 1 base, with 5 bases between. DNA of the CDR3: TGCAGCGTTGACGTCGGCACAGATACGCAGTATTTT. It translates to CSVDVGTDTQYF.

This rearrangement joins TRBV7-2 to TRBJ2-6, with no clear D. The CDR3 totals 15 residues. The germline V gene has CDR1 SGHTA and CDR2 FQGNSA. Trimming took 3 bases from V and 0 from J, leaving 6 bases between them. CDR3 residues: CASSFGYSGANVLTF. The CDR3 region has the DNA TGTGCCAGCAGCTTCGGCTACTCTGGGGCCAACGTCCTGACTTTC.

In its sample, this clonotype was seen a few times. This rearrangement joins TRBV5-1 to TRBJ2-3, with D perhaps being TRBD1 or TRBD2 (5 bases each). The CDR3 is made up of 13 amino acids. The germline CDR1 and CDR2 sequences are SGHRS and YFSETQ. The germline V and J ends were trimmed by 6 bases and 4 bases, with 12 bases remaining between them. CDR3 region: CASTTGRADTQYF. DNA of the CDR3: TGCGCCAGCACCACGGGGCGGGCAGATACGCAGTATTTT.

This clonotype was detected a few times. The chain carries TRBV6-5 and TRBJ1-1; 8 bases match TRBD1. The CDR3 has 18 amino acids. CDR1 and CDR2 (germline): MNHEY, SVGAGI. The V gene end was trimmed by 2 bases and the J gene end by 5 bases; junction bases not matched to a gene: 16. CDR3 sequence: CASSYGRTGRMRWTEAFF. The CDR3 nucleotides are TGTGCCAGCAGTTACGGACGGACAGGGCGGATGAGGTGGACTGAAGCTTTCTTT.

This clonotype was counted a few times. The chain joins TRBV9 to TRBJ2-1; D unresolved. V was clipped by 3 bases and J by 13 bases, with 8 bases between them. The CDR3 consists of 10 residues. Germline assignment: CDR1 SGDLS and CDR2 YYNGEE. The CDR3 region is CASSGRAQFF. Here the CDR3 DNA reads TGTGCCAGCAGCGGCAGAGCCCAGTTCTTC. Drawing the rest from reference TRBV9 and TRBJ2-1, the complete variable domain is DSGVTQTPKHLITATGQRVTLRCSPRSGDLSVYWYQQSLDQGLQFLIQYYNGEERAKGNILERFSAQQFPDLHSELNLSSLELGDSALYFCASSGRAQFFGPGTRLTVL.

This clonotype showed up just a few times. The genes are TRBV6-6 and TRBJ2-1; D possibly matches TRBD1 or TRBD2 (5 bases each). This CDR3 comprises 12 residues. Between the trimmed V and J ends, which lost 8 bases and 6 bases, there was a span of 11 bases. CDR1 MNHNY and CDR2 SVGAGI come from the germline V gene (reference sequence). The CDR3 coding sequence is TGTGCCAGCTCCGACGGGACCAATGAGCAGTTCTTC. Residues: CASSDGTNEQFF.